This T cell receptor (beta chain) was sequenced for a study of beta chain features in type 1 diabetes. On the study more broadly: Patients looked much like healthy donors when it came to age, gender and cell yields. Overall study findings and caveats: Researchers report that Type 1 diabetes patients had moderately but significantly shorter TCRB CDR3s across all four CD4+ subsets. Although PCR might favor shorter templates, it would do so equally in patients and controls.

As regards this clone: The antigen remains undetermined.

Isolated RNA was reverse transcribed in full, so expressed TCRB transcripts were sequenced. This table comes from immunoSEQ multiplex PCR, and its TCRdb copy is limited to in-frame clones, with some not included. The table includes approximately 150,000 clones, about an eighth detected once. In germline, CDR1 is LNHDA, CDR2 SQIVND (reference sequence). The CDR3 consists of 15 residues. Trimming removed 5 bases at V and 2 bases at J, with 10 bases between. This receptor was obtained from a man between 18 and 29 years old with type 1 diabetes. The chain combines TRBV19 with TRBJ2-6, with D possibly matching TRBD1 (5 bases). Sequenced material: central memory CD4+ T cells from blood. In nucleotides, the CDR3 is TGTGCCAGTAGTGGTCAGGGCGCTGGGGCCAACGTCCTGACTTTC. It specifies CASSGQGAGANVLTF. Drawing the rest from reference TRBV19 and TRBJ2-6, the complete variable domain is DGGITQSPKYLFRKEGQNVTLSCEQNLNHDAMYWYRQDPGQGLRLIYYSQIVNDFQKGDIAEGYSVSREKKESFPLTVTSAQKNPTAFYLCASSGQGAGANVLTFGAGSRLTVL.